Presented here are 17 T cell receptor beta chains from one specimen sequenced in a study of blood T cell repertoires in COVID-19. The repertoire was sequenced with immunoSEQ multiplex PCR; TCRdb's copy has only in-frame clones and lacks some. The sample yields 150,000 to 200,000 clones, roughly 87% seen once. The sequenced sample was PBMCs or T cells enriched from blood (not recorded which). The receptor source for this set is a middle-aged woman with acute COVID-19.

This chain connects TRBV5-6 to TRBJ2-3; 9 positions match TRBD1. The trim removed 0 bases at V and 5 bases at J, leaving 7 bases unmatched. Germline assignment: CDR1 SGHDT and CDR2 YYEEEE. The CDR3 has 16 amino acids. CDR3 sequence reads: CASSLALTGGLDTQYF. As DNA, the CDR3 is TGTGCCAGCAGCTTGGCCCTTACAGGGGGCCTAGATACGCAGTATTTT.

The chain has TRBV7-9 and TRBJ2-3, with 14 positions matching TRBD2. This CDR3 has 17 amino acids. Losses at the gene ends were 5 bases for V and 3 bases for J; bases not matched to a gene: 7. From germline, CDR1 is SEHNR and CDR2 FQNEAQ (reference sequence). This chain's CDR3 is CASSPSGLAGGTDTQYF. In DNA form, the CDR3 reads TGTGCCAGCAGCCCCTCAGGACTAGCGGGGGGTACAGATACGCAGTATTTT.

The chain has TRBV9 and TRBJ2-6, with 10 nucleotides matching TRBD2. CDR1 is SGDLS, CDR2 YYNGEE, per germline. The length of the CDR3 is 17 residues. After removal of 0 bases from V and 3 bases from J, the junction contained 3 bases not matched to a gene. For the CDR3, the DNA is TGTGCCAGCAGCGTAGCAGCGGGGGGGCTTGGGGCCAACGTCCTGACTTTC. Translation: CASSVAAGGLGANVLTF.

This clone was observed once. The chain combines TRBV6-2 or TRBV6-3 with TRBJ2-5; 13 nucleotides align to TRBD2. This CDR3 contains 19 residues. CDR1 is MNHEY, CDR2 SVGEGT, per germline. J gave up 5 bases and V 5 bases, and 17 bases lay outside the gene matches. CDR3 amino acids: CASSATGARTSGSGETQYF. The CDR3 DNA reads as TGTGCCAGCAGTGCGACAGGAGCGCGGACTAGCGGGAGCGGGGAGACCCAGTACTTC.

V is TRBV23-1 and J is TRBJ1-5, with D tentatively TRBD1 (6 bases). TRBV23-1 is noted as an ORF with a role that remains uncertain. The length of the CDR3 is 14 residues. Trimming removed 8 bases at V and 5 bases at J, with 16 bases between. The CDR3: CASGSQGGDQPQHF. The DNA of the CDR3 is TGCGCCAGCGGATCACAGGGAGGGGATCAGCCCCAGCATTTT.

This clone was seen repeatedly, ten times or more. CDR3 bases: TGCGCCAGCAGTATACAGGATACCTACGAGCAGTACTTC. Translation gives CASSIQDTYEQYF. The chain combines TRBV10-2 with TRBJ2-7, with D possibly matching TRBD1 (5 bases). V was cut by 5 bases and J by 2 bases, with 10 bases left in between. The CDR3 loop spans 13 amino acids. Germline assignment: CDR1 WSHSY and CDR2 SAAADI.

The chain couples TRBV30 to TRBJ2-5, with 7 bases matching TRBD1. From germline, CDR1 is GTSNPN and CDR2 SVGIG (reference sequence). The length of the CDR3 is 14 residues. V was clipped by 5 bases and J by 2 bases; unmatched bases: 8. This chain's CDR3 is CAWAPGQLQETQYF. The CDR3 DNA follows: TGTGCCTGGGCCCCGGGACAGCTGCAAGAGACCCAGTACTTC.

The V call is TRBV15, the J call TRBJ2-1; 11 nucleotides agree with TRBD2. The length of the CDR3 is 17 residues. With 2 bases clipped from V and 5 bases from J, the junction kept 8 bases outside the gene matches. Germline CDR1 LNHNV, CDR2 YYDKDF (reference sequence). CDR3 coding DNA: TGTGCCACCAGCAGATTCCCAGGACTAGCGGGCCACAATGAGCAGTTCTTC. As protein: CATSRFPGLAGHNEQFF.

The chain's CDR3 is CASSPPLAPLHF. The CDR3 DNA reads as TGTGCCAGCAGTCCCCCACTAGCACCCCTCCACTTT. V is TRBV12-3 or TRBV12-4 and J is TRBJ1-6; D gene unclear. V gave up 5 bases and J gave up 11 bases, with 10 bases separating them. The length of the CDR3 is 12 residues.

The chain employs TRBV6-5 and TRBJ2-5, with D possibly matching TRBD2 (6 bases). This CDR3 spans 14 amino acids. Trimming cost V 2 bases and J 4 bases, with 11 bases left between them. The germline V gene has CDR1 MNHEY and CDR2 SVGAGI. The CDR3 here is CASSYEGGLETQYF. CDR3 nucleotide sequence: TGTGCCAGCAGTTACGAAGGAGGGTTAGAGACCCAGTACTTC.

The chain has TRBV18 and TRBJ2-1, with D possibly matching TRBD2 (6 bases). Germline CDR1 reads KGHSH; CDR2 reads LQKENI. The CDR3 is made up of 13 amino acids. Trimming shortened V by 1 base and J by 8 bases, and 9 bases separated the two germline ends. The CDR3 coding sequence is TGTGCCAGCTCACCACTTGCGGGATATGAGCAGTTCTTC. Protein product: CASSPLAGYEQFF.

The V and J genes are TRBV4-1 and TRBJ1-5, with D maybe TRBD1 (5 bases). Trimming left V 4 bases short and J 4 bases short, with 11 bases between. Germline-derived CDR1 and CDR2 are MGHRA and YSYEKL. CDR3 length: 14 residues. The CDR3 sequence is CASSPDRGNQPQHF. CDR3 DNA: TGCGCCAGCAGCCCAGACAGAGGGAATCAGCCCCAGCATTTT.

The CDR3 sequence is CASRPGQGATTGELFF. The DNA of the CDR3 is TGTGCCAGCAGGCCGGGACAGGGGGCGACCACCGGGGAGCTGTTTTTT. V usage is TRBV5-5 and J usage is TRBJ2-2, with TRBD1 identical over 12 bases. CDR1 is SGHKS and CDR2 is YYEKEE in the germline V gene (reference sequence). CDR3 length: 16 residues. Trimming took 5 bases from V and 4 from J; bases not matched to a gene: 6.

The V and J genes are TRBV15 and TRBJ2-5; the match to TRBD1 covers 10 bases. The CDR3 covers 14 residues. V trimming: 3 bases; J trimming: 4 bases; junction bases outside the gene matches: 2. CDR1 and CDR2 (germline): LNHNV, YYDKDF (reference sequence). CDR3 loop: CATSRWTGGETQYF. CDR3 in DNA: TGTGCCACCAGCAGGTGGACAGGGGGAGAGACCCAGTACTTC.

This chain uses TRBV10-1 with TRBJ1-4; 8 positions agree with TRBD1. The V gene end was trimmed by 4 bases and the J gene end by 8 bases; junction bases not matched to a gene: 18. This CDR3 spans 18 amino acids. Germline V gives CDR1 WNHNN, CDR2 SYGVQD (reference sequence). For the CDR3, the DNA is TGCGCCAGCAGTGCTTACCGGGACAGGTCAACACGGCGGGAAAAACTGTTTTTT. Translated, it gives CASSAYRDRSTRREKLFF.

This CDR3 reads CASTGGSREAFF. The CDR3 DNA is TGTGCCAGCACCGGGGGGTCCCGCGAAGCTTTCTTT. This chain links TRBV6-5 with TRBJ1-1; the D gene is possibly TRBD1 (5 bases). Trimming removed 7 bases at V and 8 bases at J, with 14 bases between. In germline, CDR1 is MNHEY, CDR2 SVGAGI. This CDR3 comprises 12 residues.

The rearrangement joins TRBV7-2 to TRBJ1-1; tentatively, D is TRBD1 (6 bases). The germline gives CDR1 SGHTA, CDR2 FQGNSA. The CDR3 runs 14 residues. The V gene lost 0 bases and the J gene lost 1 base, with 6 bases spanning the gap. CDR3 nucleotides: TGTGCCAGCAGCTTAGCAGGGGGGAACACTGAAGCTTTCTTT. It codes for CASSLAGGNTEAFF.